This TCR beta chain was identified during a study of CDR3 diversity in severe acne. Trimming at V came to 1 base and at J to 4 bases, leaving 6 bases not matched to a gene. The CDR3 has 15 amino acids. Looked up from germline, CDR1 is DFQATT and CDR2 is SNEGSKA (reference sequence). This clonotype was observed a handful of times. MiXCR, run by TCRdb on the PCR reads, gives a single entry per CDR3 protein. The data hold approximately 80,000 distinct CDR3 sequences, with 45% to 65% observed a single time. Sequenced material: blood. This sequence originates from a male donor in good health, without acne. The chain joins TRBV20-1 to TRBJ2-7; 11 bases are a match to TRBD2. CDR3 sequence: CSARALAGGSYEQYF. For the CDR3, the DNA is TGCAGTGCTAGAGCTCTAGCGGGAGGCTCGTACGAGCAGTACTTC.